The rows below give T cell receptor beta chains drawn from one sample of a study of radiation and T cells in renal cell carcinoma. Assay used: immunoSEQ multiplex PCR; TCRdb lists only in-frame clones, some missing. The sample yields about 150,000 clones, approximately 86% seen once. This specimen was blood, taken from a patient whose treatment included radiotherapy and nephrectomy. These TCRs come from a woman aged 50 to 60 with renal cell carcinoma. Each CDR3 is given with its conserved first and last residue.

TRBV11-3	TRBJ1-4	CASSLGPNEKLFF
TRBV6-1	TRBJ2-3	CASRGPGPDTQYF
TRBV30	TRBJ2-3	CAWSQGADTQYF
TRBV6-1	TRBJ2-7	CATGTGGLGEQYF
TRBV7-9	TRBJ2-3	CASSFTGLTDTQYF
TRBV6-1	TRBJ1-2	CASSEATGFNYGYTF
TRBV7-2	TRBJ1-3	CASSLEVSSGNTIYF
TRBV12-2	TRBJ2-5	CASRLAQGQGIKETQYF
TRBV10-3	TRBJ2-1	CAISNSLAGIYNEQFF
TRBV6-1	TRBJ1-5	CASSEAWAPRTGFGVGNQPQHF
TRBV6-1	TRBJ1-1	CASSSDRVAEAFF
TRBV5-1	TRBJ2-3	CASTPAPGLTLNTQYF
TRBV6-4	TRBJ1-2	CASSDSQGVYGYTF
TRBV7-3	TRBJ2-1	CASSFLGGGNNEQFF
TRBV6-5	TRBJ1-2	CASRMRDRNYGYTF
TRBV5-1	TRBJ1-5	CASSFGGDQPQHF
TRBV19	TRBJ1-2	CASTIWGQLYGYTF
TRBV10-3	TRBJ2-1	CAIRLNSGDEQFF
TRBV4-3	TRBJ1-1	CASSQGSENTEAFF
TRBV7-9	TRBJ1-1	CASSSGGFTEAFF
TRBV9	TRBJ2-2	CASSNRGLNTGELFF
TRBV7-2	TRBJ1-1	CASSVSRVIGTEAFF
TRBV19	TRBJ1-1	CASTVRQGFPEAFF
TRBV4-1	TRBJ1-1	CASSQDEGYTEAFF
TRBV5-1	TRBJ1-3	CASSLGTSGNTIYF
TRBV5-5	TRBJ2-3	CASSKERAYDTQYF
TRBV30	TRBJ1-2	CAWSHRQGLGYTF
TRBV19	TRBJ1-4	CASSPLGQGGATNEKLFF
TRBV19	TRBJ2-5	CASSQGWETQYF
TRBV6-6	TRBJ1-2	CASRDPGQGVGYTF
TRBV15	NA	CATSIRTEPYEQYF
TRBV9	TRBJ2-3	CASTRLAGTDTQYF
TRBV5-5	TRBJ2-1	CASSLSGGSYNEQFF
TRBV2	TRBJ1-4	CASRPGQGAGVGEKLFF
TRBV9	TRBJ2-2	CASSADGTPNTGELFF
TRBV15	TRBJ2-7	CATSRPGQDISSYEQYF
TRBV7-2	TRBJ2-3	CASRLLAGGTDTQYF
TRBV2	TRBJ2-5	CASRVESQETQYF
TRBV4-2	TRBJ2-7	CASSLATSGRSYEQYF
TRBV7-3	TRBJ2-1	CASSLLAGSYNEQFF
TRBV6-5	TRBJ1-1	CASSYTGNWNTEAFF
TRBV11-2	TRBJ2-5	CASSLGQKETQYF
TRBV7-8	TRBJ1-5	CASSFSEEQPQHF
TRBV5-1	TRBJ1-2	CASSSGGGQGYGYTF
TRBV6-1	TRBJ1-2	CASSEADRANYGYTF
TRBV6-5	TRBJ2-2	CASSYWAGARRGELFF
TRBV7-9	TRBJ1-1	CASIQQGAGTEAFF
TRBV2	TRBJ2-5	CASTWGGGQETQYF
TRBV5-6	TRBJ2-3	CASSVRSNPRADTQYF
TRBV5-6	TRBJ2-7	CASSLVGYRDGYEQYF
TRBV19	TRBJ1-6	CASSGPPGQRNSPLHF